Below, 20 T cell receptor beta chains from the same sample are listed, as sequenced in a study of T cells after yellow fever vaccination. TCRdb reprocessed the 5' RACE reads via MiXCR and lists one record per CDR3 protein. Among fewer than 350,000 distinct CDR3 sequences listed, approximately 9% were seen once. Sequencing used PBMCs, obtained on the day of the first yellow fever vaccination. All receptors derive from a man younger than 30 who received the YFV17D yellow fever vaccine.

The rearrangement links TRBV5-1 to TRBJ1-1; 10 positions match TRBD1. CDR1 SGHRS and CDR2 YFSETQ come from the germline V gene. V gave up 4 bases and J gave up 5 bases; unmatched junction bases: 8. This CDR3 is 15 amino acids long. CDR3 DNA: TGCGCCAGCAGCACCGAAGGACAGGGGGGGACTGAAGCTTTCTTT. Residues: CASSTEGQGGTEAFF. The variable domain in full, with the rest retrieved from reference TRBV5-1 and TRBJ1-1, is KAGVTQTPRYLIKTRGQQVTLSCSPISGHRSVSWYQQTPGQGLQFLFEYFSETQRNKGNFPGRFSGRQFSNSRSEMNVSTLELGDSALYLCASSTEGQGGTEAFFGQGTRLTVV.

This clonotype has just a few counts. This chain links TRBV12-3 or TRBV12-4 with TRBJ1-2, with D hard to call. CDR3 length: 14 amino acids. V lost 4 bases to trimming and J lost 3 bases, with 12 bases between them. The CDR3 DNA is TGTGCCAGCAGTTGGGCACGCCGCTACTATGGCTACACCTTC. It is translated as CASSWARRYYGYTF.

There are many counts of this clonotype. The chain has TRBV12-3 or TRBV12-4 and TRBJ1-6, with D possibly TRBD1 on 6 matching bases. The CDR3 is made up of 14 amino acids. The germline V and J ends were trimmed by 7 bases and 9 bases, with 16 bases remaining between them. The CDR3 DNA reads TGTGCCAGCAACCCACAGGGACATACTTCACCCCTCCACTTT. It is translated as CASNPQGHTSPLHF.

This chain links TRBV12-3 or TRBV12-4 with TRBJ1-1; D gene uncertain. The CDR3 covers 13 residues. Trimming removed 2 bases at V and 1 base at J, with 5 bases between. The CDR3 region is CASSLNPNTEAFF. The CDR3 DNA follows: TGTGCCAGCAGTTTAAACCCGAACACTGAAGCTTTCTTT.

This chain uses TRBV4-1 with TRBJ1-2; perhaps TRBD1 as D (6 bases). This CDR3 contains 15 residues. Germline lookup yields CDR1 MGHRA and CDR2 YSYEKL. V lost 1 base and J lost 2, with 11 bases in between. The CDR3 sequence: CASSQAGTGNYGYTF. The CDR3 nucleotides are TGCGCCAGCAGCCAAGCTGGCACAGGGAACTATGGCTACACCTTC.

V usage is TRBV4-1 and J usage is TRBJ2-3, with D maybe TRBD2 (7 bases). This CDR3 is 16 amino acids long. V was cut by 2 bases and J by 1 base, with 13 bases left in between. Looked up from germline, CDR1 is MGHRA and CDR2 is YSYEKL. CDR3 nucleotides: TGCGCCAGCAGCCAACGGGGGGCGAGACGCACAGATACGCAGTATTTT. The encoded protein is CASSQRGARRTDTQYF.

This clonotype was picked up a small number of times. The junction and the germline gene differ at one end; a read error may be behind it. The rearrangement uses TRBV7-2 and TRBJ1-1; D unclear. Germline CDR1 reads SGHTA; CDR2 reads FQGNSA. This CDR3 is 16 amino acids long. CDR3 amino acids: CASSLVAGLGYTETFF. CDR3 sequence (DNA): TGTGCCAGCAGCTTAGTGGCAGGATTGGGCTACACTGAAACTTTCTTT.

This clonotype was observed at least ten times. The CDR3 DNA sequence: TGTGCCAGCAGCGTCGGACAAGAAAACATTCAGTACTTC. Translation gives CASSVGQENIQYF. This sequence joins TRBV7-3 and TRBJ2-4, with a weak D call TRBD1 (5 bases). The CDR3 consists of 13 residues. Germline V lookup: CDR1 SGHTA, CDR2 FQGTGA. V was cut by 5 bases and J by 5 bases, with 10 bases left in between.

In its sample, this clonotype was seen a few times. The CDR3 region has the DNA TGTGCCAGCAGCTTGGCACGGGGGAGTGGCACTGAAGCTTTCTTT. This translates into CASSLARGSGTEAFF. V is TRBV5-4 and J is TRBJ1-1; D may be TRBD1 (5 bases). This CDR3 is 15 amino acids long. Per germline, CDR1 SGHNT and CDR2 YYREEE (reference sequence). Trimming pared 0 bases from V and 4 bases from J, leaving 13 bases between.

This clonotype was seen only a few times. The chain is built from TRBV10-3 and TRBJ2-3, with D tentatively TRBD1 (6 bases). This CDR3 spans 15 amino acids. V lost 6 bases and J lost 2, with 15 bases in between. Germline V gene lookup returns CDR1 ENHRY and CDR2 SYGVKD. The CDR3 nucleotides read TGTGCCATCAGGAAAAGGGACATGCACACAGATACGCAGTATTTT. Amino acids: CAIRKRDMHTDTQYF.

This clonotype has just a few counts. The chain carries TRBV11-2 and TRBJ1-6; D not certain. The CDR3 loop spans 13 amino acids. The germline V gene has CDR1 SGHAT and CDR2 FQNNGV. V lost 3 bases and J lost 6, with 6 bases in between. CDR3 DNA: TGTGCCAGCAGCTTCAAGGGTAATTCACCCCTCCACTTT. It codes for CASSFKGNSPLHF.

This clonotype was counted only a few times. V usage is TRBV6-2 or TRBV6-3 and J usage is TRBJ2-3; a possible D gene is TRBD2 (6 bases). This CDR3 has 16 amino acids. Germline V lookup: CDR1 MNHEY, CDR2 SVGEGT. The germline V and J ends were trimmed by 2 bases and 6 bases, with 18 bases remaining between them. The CDR3 DNA is TGTGCCAGCAGTTACAGGCTAGCGAATGTGAGGGATACGCAGTATTTT. It is translated as CASSYRLANVRDTQYF.

This clonotype came up a few times. V usage is TRBV6-2 or TRBV6-3 and J usage is TRBJ2-2; no reliable D call. Trimming took 2 bases from V and 6 from J, leaving 13 bases between them. CDR3 size: 15 residues. CDR1 is MNHEY and CDR2 is SVGEGT in the germline V gene. The CDR3, as DNA: TGTGCCAGCAGTTACGGCCTTCTGAGCGCCGGGGAGCTGTTTTTT. As protein: CASSYGLLSAGELFF.

This clonotype has just a few counts. V gene TRBV19 combines with J gene TRBJ1-1, with D hard to call. Germline-derived CDR1 and CDR2 are LNHDA and SQIVND (reference sequence). Trimming left V 0 bases short and J 5 bases short, with 7 bases between. This CDR3 spans 13 amino acids. This chain's CDR3 is CASSIDRGTEAFF. As DNA, the CDR3 is TGTGCCAGTAGTATAGATCGCGGGACTGAAGCTTTCTTT.

The rearrangement uses TRBV2 and TRBJ1-4; TRBD1 aligns across 8 bases. In germline, CDR1 is SNHLY, CDR2 FYNNEI. The CDR3 is 17 residues long. The CDR3, as DNA: TGTACCTTCACAGGGGGTAGTCTTTTCTCAACTAATGAAAAACTGTTTTTT. Protein sequence: CTFTGGSLFSTNEKLFF.

This clonotype has just a few counts. The chain joins TRBV6-1 to TRBJ2-3; a possible D gene is TRBD2 (6 bases). The CDR3 totals 15 residues. CDR1 is MNHNS, CDR2 SASEGT, per germline. V lost 6 bases to trimming and J lost 4 bases, with 17 bases between them. The CDR3 coding sequence is TGTGCCAGCAGCAGGGACTCCTGGGGGTCAGATACGCAGTATTTT. Amino acids: CASSRDSWGSDTQYF.

The chain has TRBV4-3 and TRBJ2-3; unclear D gene. The germline gives CDR1 LGHNA, CDR2 YSLEER. V was trimmed by 0 bases and J by 1 base, leaving 5 bases between them. The CDR3 totals 14 residues. This CDR3 reads CASSQDKGTDTQYF. CDR3 DNA: TGCGCCAGCAGCCAAGATAAGGGCACAGATACGCAGTATTTT.

This clonotype was seen ten or more times. The CDR3 sequence is CASSQARFSGAFF. The CDR3 bases are TGCGCCAGCAGCCAAGCGAGGTTTAGTGGAGCTTTCTTT. This chain joins TRBV4-3 and TRBJ1-1; D is ambiguous. This CDR3 contains 13 residues. The germline V and J ends were trimmed by 1 base and 10 bases, with 13 bases remaining between them. Per the germline V gene, CDR1 is LGHNA and CDR2 is YSLEER.

V gene TRBV12-3 or TRBV12-4 combines with J gene TRBJ1-5; possible D gene TRBD1, 6 bases. This CDR3 region has 14 residues. V was clipped by 6 bases and J by 6 bases, with 15 bases between them. This CDR3 reads CASSRTGLSQPQHF. The CDR3, as DNA: TGTGCCAGCAGCCGCACAGGGTTAAGTCAGCCCCAGCATTTT.

The V and J genes are TRBV5-4 and TRBJ2-1, with 9 bases fitting TRBD2. V gave up 0 bases and J gave up 5 bases; unmatched junction bases: 6. The CDR3 is 16 amino acids. CDR1 and CDR2 from the germline V gene are SGHNT and YYREEE (reference sequence). CDR3 bases: TGTGCCAGCAGCTTGGTCGGCGGGGGGGTAAACAATGAGCAGTTCTTC. Its protein is CASSLVGGGVNNEQFF.